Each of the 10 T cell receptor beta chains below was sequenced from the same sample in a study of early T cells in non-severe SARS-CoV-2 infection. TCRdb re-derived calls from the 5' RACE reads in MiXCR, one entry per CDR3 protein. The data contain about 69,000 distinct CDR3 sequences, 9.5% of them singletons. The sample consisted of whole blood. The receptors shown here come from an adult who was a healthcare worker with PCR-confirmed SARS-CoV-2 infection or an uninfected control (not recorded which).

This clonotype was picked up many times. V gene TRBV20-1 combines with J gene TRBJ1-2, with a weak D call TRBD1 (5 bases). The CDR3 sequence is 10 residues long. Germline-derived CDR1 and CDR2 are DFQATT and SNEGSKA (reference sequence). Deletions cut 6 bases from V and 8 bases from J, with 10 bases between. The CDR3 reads CSARRGGYTF. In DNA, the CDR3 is TGCAGTGCCCGGAGGGGCGGCTACACCTTC.

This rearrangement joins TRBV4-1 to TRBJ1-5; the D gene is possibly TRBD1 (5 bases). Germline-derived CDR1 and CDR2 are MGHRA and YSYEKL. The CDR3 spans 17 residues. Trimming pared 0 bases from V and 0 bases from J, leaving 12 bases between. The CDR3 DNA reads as TGCGCCAGCAGCCAAGATTTGGGGCAGATTAGCAATCAGCCCCAGCATTTT. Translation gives CASSQDLGQISNQPQHF.

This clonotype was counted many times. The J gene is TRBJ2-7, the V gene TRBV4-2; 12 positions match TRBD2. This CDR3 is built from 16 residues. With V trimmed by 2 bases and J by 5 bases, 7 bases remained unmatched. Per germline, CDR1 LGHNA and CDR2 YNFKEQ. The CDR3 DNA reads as TGTGCCAGCAGCCAACCGACACTAGCGGGAGGTCACGAGCAGTACTTC. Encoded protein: CASSQPTLAGGHEQYF.

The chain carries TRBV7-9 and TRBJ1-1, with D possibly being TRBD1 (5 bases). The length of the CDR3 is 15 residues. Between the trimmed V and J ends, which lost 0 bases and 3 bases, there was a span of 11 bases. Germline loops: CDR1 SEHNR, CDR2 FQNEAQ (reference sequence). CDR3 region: CASSLAYGADTEAFF. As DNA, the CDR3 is TGTGCCAGCAGCTTAGCGTATGGGGCGGACACTGAAGCTTTCTTT.

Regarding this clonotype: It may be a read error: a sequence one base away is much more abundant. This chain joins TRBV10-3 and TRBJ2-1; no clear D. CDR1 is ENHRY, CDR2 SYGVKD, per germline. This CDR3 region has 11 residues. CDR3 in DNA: TGTGCCATCACCGACCGGTATGAGCAGCTCTTC. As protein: CAITDRYEQLF.

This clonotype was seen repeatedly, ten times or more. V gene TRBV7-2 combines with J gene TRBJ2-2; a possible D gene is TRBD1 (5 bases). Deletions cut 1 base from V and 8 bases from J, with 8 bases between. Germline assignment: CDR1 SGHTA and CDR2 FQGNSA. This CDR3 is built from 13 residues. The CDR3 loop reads CASSLVGAGELFF. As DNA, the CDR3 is TGTGCCAGCAGCTTAGTAGGGGCAGGGGAGCTGTTTTTT.

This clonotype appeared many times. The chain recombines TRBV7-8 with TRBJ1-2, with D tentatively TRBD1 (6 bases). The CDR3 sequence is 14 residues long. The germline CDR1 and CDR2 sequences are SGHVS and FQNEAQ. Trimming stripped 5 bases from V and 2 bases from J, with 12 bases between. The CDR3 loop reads CASSPDRANYGYTF. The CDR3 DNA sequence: TGTGCCAGCAGCCCGGACAGAGCCAACTATGGCTACACCTTC.

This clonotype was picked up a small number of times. In DNA form, the CDR3 reads TGTGCCTGGAGTTCCGCTAGCGGCTTTAAAAACATTCAGTACTTC. This gives the protein CAWSSASGFKNIQYF. This chain links TRBV30 with TRBJ2-4, with TRBD2 matching 7 bases. Germline assignment: CDR1 GTSNPN and CDR2 SVGIG (reference sequence). CDR3 length: 15 amino acids. Trimming took 2 bases from V and 4 from J; bases not matched to a gene: 8.

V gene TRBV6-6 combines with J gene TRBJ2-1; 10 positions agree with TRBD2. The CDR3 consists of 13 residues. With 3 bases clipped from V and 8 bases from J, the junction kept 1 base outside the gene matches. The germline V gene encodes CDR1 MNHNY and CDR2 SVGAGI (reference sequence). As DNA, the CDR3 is TGTGCCAGCAGTTATCTAGCGGGAGATGAGCAGTTCTTC. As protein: CASSYLAGDEQFF.

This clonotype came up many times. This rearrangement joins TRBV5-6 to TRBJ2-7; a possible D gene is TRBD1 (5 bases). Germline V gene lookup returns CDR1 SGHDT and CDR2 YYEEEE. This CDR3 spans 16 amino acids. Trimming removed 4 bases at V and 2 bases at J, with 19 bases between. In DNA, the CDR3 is TGTGCCAGCAGCGTCACCTCTACAGGACGGGCCTACGAGCAGTACTTC. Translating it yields CASSVTSTGRAYEQYF.